Reported below is one T cell receptor (beta chain). One junction end disagrees with the germline gene, perhaps due to a read error. Clones were sequenced by immunoSEQ multiplex PCR, and TCRdb holds only the in-frame ones, with some missing. The sample lists under 9,500 clones; 45% to 60% were seen once. The CDR3 contains 15 residues. Germline-derived CDR1 and CDR2 are SGHTA and FQGTGA. This entry comes from a study of sequential checkpoint blockade in melanoma. Across the whole study: After both sequences, patients received maintenance nivolumab.

The treatment was: randomized to nivolumab then ipilimumab (arm A) or the reverse (arm B). Sequences were derived from CD8+ T cells sorted from blood (inferred from file names), sampled from a patient given nivolumab and ipilimumab in sequence. This TCR was sampled from a human donor with melanoma. This chain joins TRBV7-3 and TRBJ1-2; possible D gene TRBD1, 6 bases. CDR3 DNA: TGCGCCAGCAGCCAAGACGTAACAGGGAACTATGGCTACACCTTC. It codes for CASSQDVTGNYGYTF.